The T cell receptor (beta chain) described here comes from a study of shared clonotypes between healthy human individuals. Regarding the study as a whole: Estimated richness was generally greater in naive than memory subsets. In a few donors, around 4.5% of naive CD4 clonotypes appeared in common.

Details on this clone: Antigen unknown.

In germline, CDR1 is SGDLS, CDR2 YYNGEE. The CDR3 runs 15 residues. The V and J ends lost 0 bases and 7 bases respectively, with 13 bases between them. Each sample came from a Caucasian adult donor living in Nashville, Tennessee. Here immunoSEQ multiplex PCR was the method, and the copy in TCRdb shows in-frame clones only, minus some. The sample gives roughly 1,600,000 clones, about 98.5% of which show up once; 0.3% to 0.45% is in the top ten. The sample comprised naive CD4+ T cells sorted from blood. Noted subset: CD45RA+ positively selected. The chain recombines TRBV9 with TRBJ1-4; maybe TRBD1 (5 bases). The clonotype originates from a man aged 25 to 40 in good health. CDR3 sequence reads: CASSVVGGAGEKLFF. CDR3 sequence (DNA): TGTGCCAGCAGCGTAGTAGGAGGGGCGGGTGAAAAACTGTTTTTT. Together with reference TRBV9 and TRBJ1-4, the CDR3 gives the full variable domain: DSGVTQTPKHLITATGQRVTLRCSPRSGDLSVYWYQQSLDQGLQFLIQYYNGEERAKGNILERFSAQQFPDLHSELNLSSLELGDSALYFCASSVVGGAGEKLFFGSGTQLSVL.